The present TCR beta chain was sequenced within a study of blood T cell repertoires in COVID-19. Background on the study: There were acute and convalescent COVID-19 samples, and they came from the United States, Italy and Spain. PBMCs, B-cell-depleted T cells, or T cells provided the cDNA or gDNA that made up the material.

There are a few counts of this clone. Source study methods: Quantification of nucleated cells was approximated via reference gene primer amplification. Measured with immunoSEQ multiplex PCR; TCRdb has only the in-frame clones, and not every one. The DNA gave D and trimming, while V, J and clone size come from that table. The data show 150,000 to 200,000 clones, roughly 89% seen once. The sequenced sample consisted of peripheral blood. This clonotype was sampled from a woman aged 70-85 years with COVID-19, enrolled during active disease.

The CDR3 DNA follows: TGTGCCAGCAGCTTAGTGGCGGAGAGCTCCTACGAGCAGTACTTC. This codes for CASSLVAESSYEQYF. The chain carries TRBV7-9 and TRBJ2-7, with D unresolved. Trimming took off 1 base at V and 0 bases at J, with 10 bases between the two ends. CDR3 length equals 15 residues. The germline V gene has CDR1 SEHNR and CDR2 FQNEAQ (reference sequence).